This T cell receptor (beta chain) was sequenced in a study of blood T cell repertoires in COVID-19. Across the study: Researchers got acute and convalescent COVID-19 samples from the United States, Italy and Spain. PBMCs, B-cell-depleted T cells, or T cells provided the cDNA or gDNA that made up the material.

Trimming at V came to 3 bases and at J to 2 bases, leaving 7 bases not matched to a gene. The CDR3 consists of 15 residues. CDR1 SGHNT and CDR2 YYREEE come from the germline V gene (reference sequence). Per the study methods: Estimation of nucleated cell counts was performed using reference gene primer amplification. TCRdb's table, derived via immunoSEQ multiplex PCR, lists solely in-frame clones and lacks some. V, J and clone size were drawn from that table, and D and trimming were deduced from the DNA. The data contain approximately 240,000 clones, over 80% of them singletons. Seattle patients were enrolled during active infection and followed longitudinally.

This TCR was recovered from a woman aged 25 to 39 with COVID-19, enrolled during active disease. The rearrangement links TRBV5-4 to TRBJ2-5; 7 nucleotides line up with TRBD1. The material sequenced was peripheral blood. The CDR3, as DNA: TGTGCCAGCAGCTCCGGGACAGCGGTTCAAGAGACCCAGTACTTC. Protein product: CASSSGTAVQETQYF.